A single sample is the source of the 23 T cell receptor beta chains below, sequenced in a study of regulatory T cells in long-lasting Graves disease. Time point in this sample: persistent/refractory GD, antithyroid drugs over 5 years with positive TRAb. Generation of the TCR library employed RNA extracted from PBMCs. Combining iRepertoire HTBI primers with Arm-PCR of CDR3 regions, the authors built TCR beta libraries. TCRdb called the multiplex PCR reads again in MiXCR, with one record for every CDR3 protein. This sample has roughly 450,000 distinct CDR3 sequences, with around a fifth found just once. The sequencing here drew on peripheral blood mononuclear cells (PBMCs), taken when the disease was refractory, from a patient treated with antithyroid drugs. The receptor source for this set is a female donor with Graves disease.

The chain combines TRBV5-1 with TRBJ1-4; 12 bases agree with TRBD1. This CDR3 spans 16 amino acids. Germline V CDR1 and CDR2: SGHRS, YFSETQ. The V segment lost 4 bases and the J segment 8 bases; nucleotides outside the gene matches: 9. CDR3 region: CASSAGTGGAGEKLFF. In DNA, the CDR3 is TGCGCCAGCAGCGCGGGGACAGGGGGCGCGGGCGAAAAACTGTTTTTT.

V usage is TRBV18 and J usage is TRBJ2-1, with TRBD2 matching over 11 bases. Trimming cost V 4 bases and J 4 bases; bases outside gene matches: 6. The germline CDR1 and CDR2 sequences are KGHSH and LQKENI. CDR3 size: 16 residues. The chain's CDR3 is CASSQSTSGAYNEQFF. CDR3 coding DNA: TGTGCCAGCTCACAATCGACTAGCGGGGCTTACAATGAGCAGTTCTTC.

The CDR3 bases are TGCAGCGGTGTGACAGGGTCCCCCCCCCTTCAGTACTTC. Encoded protein: CSGVTGSPPLQYF. The chain links TRBV29-1 to TRBJ2-4; TRBD1 agrees at 7 bases. CDR1 is SQVTM and CDR2 is ANQGSEA in the germline V gene. This CDR3 is 13 amino acids long. V shed 7 bases, J shed 11 bases, and the junction held 14 bases outside the gene matches.

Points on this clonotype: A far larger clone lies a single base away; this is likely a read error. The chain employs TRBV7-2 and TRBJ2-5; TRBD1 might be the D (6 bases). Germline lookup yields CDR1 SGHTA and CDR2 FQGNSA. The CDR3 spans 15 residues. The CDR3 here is CASSLRGGVQEAQYF. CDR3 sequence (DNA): TGTGCCAGCAGCTTACGTGGGGGCGTCCAAGAGGCCCAGTACTTC. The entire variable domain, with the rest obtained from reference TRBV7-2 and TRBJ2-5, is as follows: GAGVSQSPSNKVTEKGKDVELRCDPISGHTALYWYRQSLGQGLEFLIYFQGNSAPDKSGLPSDRFSAERTGGSVSTLTIQRTQQEDSAVYLCASSLRGGVQEAQYFGPGTRLLVL.

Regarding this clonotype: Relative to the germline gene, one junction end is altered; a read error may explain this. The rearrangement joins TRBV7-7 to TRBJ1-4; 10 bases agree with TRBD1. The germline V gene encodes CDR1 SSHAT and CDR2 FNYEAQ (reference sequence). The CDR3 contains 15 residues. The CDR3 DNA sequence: TGTGCTAGCAGCCCCGGGACAGGGGAAGTGGAAAAACTGTTTTTT. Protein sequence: CASSPGTGEVEKLFF.

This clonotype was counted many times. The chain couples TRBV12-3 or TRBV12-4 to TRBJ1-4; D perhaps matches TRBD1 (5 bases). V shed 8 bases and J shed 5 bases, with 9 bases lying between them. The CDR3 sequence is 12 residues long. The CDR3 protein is CASCGGNEKLFF. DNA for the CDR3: TGTGCCAGCTGTGGGGGGAATGAAAAACTGTTTTTT.

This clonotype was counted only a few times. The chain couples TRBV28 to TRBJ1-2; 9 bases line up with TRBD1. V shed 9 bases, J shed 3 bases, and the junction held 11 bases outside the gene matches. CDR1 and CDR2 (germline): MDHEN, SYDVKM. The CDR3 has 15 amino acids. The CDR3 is CASLSSGTGYYGYTF. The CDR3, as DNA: TGTGCCAGTCTCTCCTCCGGGACAGGGTACTATGGCTACACCTTC.

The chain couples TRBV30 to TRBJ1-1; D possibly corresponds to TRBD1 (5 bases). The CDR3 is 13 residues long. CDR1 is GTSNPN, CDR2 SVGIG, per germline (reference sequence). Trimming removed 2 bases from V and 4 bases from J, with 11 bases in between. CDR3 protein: CAWSTRGSTEAFF. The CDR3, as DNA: TGTGCCTGGAGTACGAGGGGTAGCACTGAAGCTTTCTTT.

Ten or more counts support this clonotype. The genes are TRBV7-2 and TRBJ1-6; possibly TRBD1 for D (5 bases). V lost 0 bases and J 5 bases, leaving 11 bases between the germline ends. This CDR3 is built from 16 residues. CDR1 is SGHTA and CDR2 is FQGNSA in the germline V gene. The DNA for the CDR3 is TGTGCCAGCAGCTTAGCCCAGGGACCTAATAATTCACCCCTCCACTTT. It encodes CASSLAQGPNNSPLHF.

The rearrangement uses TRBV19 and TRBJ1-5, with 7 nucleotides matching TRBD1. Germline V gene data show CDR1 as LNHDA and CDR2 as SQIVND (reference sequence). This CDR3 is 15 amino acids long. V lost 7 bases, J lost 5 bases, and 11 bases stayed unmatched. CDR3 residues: CASTPTRDSYQPQHF. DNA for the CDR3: TGTGCCAGTACCCCCACCCGGGACAGTTATCAGCCCCAGCATTTT.

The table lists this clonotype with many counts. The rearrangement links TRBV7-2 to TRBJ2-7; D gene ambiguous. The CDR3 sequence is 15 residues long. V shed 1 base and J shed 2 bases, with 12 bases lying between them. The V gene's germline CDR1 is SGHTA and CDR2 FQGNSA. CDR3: CASSLVVGHAYEQYF. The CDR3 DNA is TGTGCCAGCAGCTTAGTTGTAGGGCATGCCTACGAGCAGTACTTC.

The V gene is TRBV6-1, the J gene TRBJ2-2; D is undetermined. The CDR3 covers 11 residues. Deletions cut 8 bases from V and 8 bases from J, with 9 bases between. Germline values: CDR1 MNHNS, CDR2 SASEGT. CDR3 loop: CASFPCGELFF. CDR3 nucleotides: TGTGCCAGCTTCCCGTGTGGGGAGCTGTTTTTT.

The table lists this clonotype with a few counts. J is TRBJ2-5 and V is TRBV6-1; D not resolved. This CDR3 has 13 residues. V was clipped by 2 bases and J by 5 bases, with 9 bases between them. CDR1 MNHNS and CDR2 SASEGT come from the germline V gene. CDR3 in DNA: TGTGCCAGCAGTGAAAGGCAGGTGGAGACCCAGTACTTC. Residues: CASSERQVETQYF.

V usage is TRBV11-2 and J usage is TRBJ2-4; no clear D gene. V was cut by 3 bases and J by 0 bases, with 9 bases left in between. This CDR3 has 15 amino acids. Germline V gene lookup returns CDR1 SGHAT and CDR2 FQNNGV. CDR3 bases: TGTGCCAGCAGCTTCAGTATGGGAGCCAAAAACATTCAGTACTTC. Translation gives CASSFSMGAKNIQYF. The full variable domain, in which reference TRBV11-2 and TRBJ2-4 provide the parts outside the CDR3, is EAGVAQSPRYKIIEKRQSVAFWCNPISGHATLYWYQQILGQGPKLLIQFQNNGVVDDSQLPKDRFSAERLKGVDSTLKIQPAKLEDSAVYLCASSFSMGAKNIQYFGAGTRLSVL.

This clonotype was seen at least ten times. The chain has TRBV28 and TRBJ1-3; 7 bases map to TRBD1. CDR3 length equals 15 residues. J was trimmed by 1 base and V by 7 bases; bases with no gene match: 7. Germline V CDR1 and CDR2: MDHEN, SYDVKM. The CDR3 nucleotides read TGTGCCAGCACGGAGGGGGCGCAGTCTGGAAACACCATATATTTT. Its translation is CASTEGAQSGNTIYF.

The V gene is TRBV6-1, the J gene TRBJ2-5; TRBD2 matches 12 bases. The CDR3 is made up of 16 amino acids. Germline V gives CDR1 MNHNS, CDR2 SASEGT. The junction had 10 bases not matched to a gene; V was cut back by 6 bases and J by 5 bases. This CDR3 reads CASRRLAGGPQETQYF. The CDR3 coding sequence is TGTGCCAGCAGACGTCTAGCGGGGGGGCCTCAGGAGACCCAGTACTTC.

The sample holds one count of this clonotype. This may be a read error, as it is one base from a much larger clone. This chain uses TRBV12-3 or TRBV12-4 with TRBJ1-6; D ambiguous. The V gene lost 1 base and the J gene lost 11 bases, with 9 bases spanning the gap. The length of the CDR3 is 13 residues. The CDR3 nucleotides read TGTGCCAGCAGTTTAGGTCGTGCAGCACCCCTCCACTTT. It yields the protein CASSLGRAAPLHF.

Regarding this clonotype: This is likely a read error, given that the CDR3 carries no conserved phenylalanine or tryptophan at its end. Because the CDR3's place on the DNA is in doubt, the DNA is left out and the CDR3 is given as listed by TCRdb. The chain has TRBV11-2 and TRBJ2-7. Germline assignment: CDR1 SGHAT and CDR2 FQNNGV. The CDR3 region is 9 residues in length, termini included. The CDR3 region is CASSLGWRR.

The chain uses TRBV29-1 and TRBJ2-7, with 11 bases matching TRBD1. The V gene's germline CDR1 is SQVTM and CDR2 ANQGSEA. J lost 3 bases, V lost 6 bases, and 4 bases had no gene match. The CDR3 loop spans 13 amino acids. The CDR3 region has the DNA TGCAGCGTACCGGGACAGGGGGTCTACGAGCAGTACTTC. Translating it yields CSVPGQGVYEQYF.

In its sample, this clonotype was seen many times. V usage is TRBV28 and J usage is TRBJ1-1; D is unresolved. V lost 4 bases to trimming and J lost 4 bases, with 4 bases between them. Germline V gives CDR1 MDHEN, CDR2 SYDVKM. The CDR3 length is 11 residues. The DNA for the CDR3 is TGTGCCAGCAGTTGGACCACTGAAGCTTTCTTT. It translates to CASSWTTEAFF.

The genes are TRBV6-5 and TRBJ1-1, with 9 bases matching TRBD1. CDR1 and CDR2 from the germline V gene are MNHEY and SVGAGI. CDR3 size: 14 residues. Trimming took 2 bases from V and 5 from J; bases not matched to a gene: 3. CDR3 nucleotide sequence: TGTGCCAGCAGTTACACAGGGGGCGAAACTGAAGCTTTCTTT. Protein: CASSYTGGETEAFF.

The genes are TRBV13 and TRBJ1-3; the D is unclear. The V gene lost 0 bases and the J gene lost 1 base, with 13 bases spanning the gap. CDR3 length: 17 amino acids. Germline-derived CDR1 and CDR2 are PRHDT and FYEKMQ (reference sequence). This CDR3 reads CASSLGGLGSSGNTIYF. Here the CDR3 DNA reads TGTGCCAGCAGCTTAGGGGGCTTAGGAAGTTCTGGAAACACCATATATTTT. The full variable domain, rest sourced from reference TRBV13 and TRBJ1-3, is AAGVIQSPRHLIKEKRETATLKCYPIPRHDTVYWYQQGPGQDPQFLISFYEKMQSDKGSIPDRFSAQQFSDYHSELNMSSLELGDSALYFCASSLGGLGSSGNTIYFGEGSWLTVV.

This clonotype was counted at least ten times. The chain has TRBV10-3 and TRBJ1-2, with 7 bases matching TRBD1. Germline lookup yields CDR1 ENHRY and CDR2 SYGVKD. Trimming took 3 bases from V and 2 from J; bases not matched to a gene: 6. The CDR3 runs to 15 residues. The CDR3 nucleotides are TGTGCCATCAGTGATGGGGACAGCCCAAACTATGGCTACACCTTC. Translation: CAISDGDSPNYGYTF.